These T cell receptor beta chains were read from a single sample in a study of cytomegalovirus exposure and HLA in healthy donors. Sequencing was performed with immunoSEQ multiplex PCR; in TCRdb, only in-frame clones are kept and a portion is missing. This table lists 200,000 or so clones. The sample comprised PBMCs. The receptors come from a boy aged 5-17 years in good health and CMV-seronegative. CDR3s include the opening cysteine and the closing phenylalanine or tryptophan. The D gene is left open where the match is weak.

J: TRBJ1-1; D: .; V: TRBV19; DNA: TGTGCCAGTAGTCTACCCCGGGAGATAGACACTGAAGCTTTCTTT; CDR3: CASSLPREIDTEAFF
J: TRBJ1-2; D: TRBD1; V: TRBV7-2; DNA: TGTGCCAGCAGCACCCGGACAGGGGGAGAAAACTATGGCTACACCTTC; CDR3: CASSTRTGGENYGYTF
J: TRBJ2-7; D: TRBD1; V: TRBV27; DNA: TGTGCCAGCAGTGCGGACAGGGGGATCTACGAGCAGTACTTC; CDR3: CASSADRGIYEQYF
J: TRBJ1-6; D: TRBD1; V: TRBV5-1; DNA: TGCGCCAGCAGCTTGACAGGGGGGAATTCACCCCTCCACTTT; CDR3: CASSLTGGNSPLHF
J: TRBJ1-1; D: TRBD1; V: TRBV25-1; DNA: TGTGCCAGCAGTTTAGGGACAGGAACCACTGAAGCTTTCTTT; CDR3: CASSLGTGTTEAFF
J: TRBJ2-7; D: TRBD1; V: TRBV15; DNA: TGTGCCACCAGCGGAGGAGGGACAGGGGGTTTCTACGAGCAGTACTTC; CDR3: CATSGGGTGGFYEQYF
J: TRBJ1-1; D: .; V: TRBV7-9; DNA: TGTGCCAGCTGCTTGGGGGGGACTGAAGCTTTCTTT; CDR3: CASCLGGTEAFF
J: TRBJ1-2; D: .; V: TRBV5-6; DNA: TGTGCCAGCAGCTATAGCGGGGGAATCTCTGGCTACACCTTC; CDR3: CASSYSGGISGYTF
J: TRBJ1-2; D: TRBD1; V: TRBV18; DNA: TGTGCCAGCTCACCTATTCTTATGGGACAGGGGGATGGCTACACCTTC; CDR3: CASSPILMGQGDGYTF
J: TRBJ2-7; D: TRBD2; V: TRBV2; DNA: TGTGCCAGTTCACCTGGGACTAGCGAAATTTACGAGCAGTACTTC; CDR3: CASSPGTSEIYEQYF
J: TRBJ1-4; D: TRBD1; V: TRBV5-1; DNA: TGCGCCAGCAGCACCGGGACAGCCCATGAAAAACTGTTTTTT; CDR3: CASSTGTAHEKLFF
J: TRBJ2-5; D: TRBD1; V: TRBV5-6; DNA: TGTGCCAGCAGCTTTCTTTCAGGGACAGGGCTTGCGAAGACCCAGTACTTC; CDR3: CASSFLSGTGLAKTQYF
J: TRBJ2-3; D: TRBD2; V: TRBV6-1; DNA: TGTGCCAGCAGTGAAGGAGTCGCGGGGGGTGGCGATACGCAGTATTTT; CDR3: CASSEGVAGGGDTQYF
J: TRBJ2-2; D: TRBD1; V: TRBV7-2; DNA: TGTGCCAGCAGCCTCGGGACAGTCAACACCGGGGAGCTGTTTTTT; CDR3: CASSLGTVNTGELFF
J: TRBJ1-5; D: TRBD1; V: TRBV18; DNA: TGTGCCAGCTCCCCTGACAGGGTCCATCAGCCCCAGCATTTT; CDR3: CASSPDRVHQPQHF
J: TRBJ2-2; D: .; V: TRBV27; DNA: TGTGCCAGCAGTTTAATTAGGGGGGGTACCGGGGAGCTGTTTTTT; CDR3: CASSLIRGGTGELFF
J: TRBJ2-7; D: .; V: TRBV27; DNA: TGTGCCAGCAGTTTAGGCCGAACCTACGAGCAGTACTTC; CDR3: CASSLGRTYEQYF
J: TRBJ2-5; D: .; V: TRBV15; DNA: TGTGCCACCAGCAGAGGGGCGGAATGGGGCCCCCAGTACTTC; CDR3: CATSRGAEWGPQYF
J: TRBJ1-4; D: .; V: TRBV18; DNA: TGTGCCAGCTCACCCCCCAGGGGAGAAGGAGAAAAACTGTTTTTT; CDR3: CASSPPRGEGEKLFF
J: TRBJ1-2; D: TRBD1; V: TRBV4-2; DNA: TGTGCCAGCAGCTTTCCGGGACAGGCTAACTATGGCTACACCTTC; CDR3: CASSFPGQANYGYTF
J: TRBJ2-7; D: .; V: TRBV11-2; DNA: TGTGCCAGCAGCTCCCCCCTTTCCTACGAGCAGTACTTC; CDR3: CASSSPLSYEQYF
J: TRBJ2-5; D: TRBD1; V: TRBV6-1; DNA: TGTGCCAGCAGTGAAGTCTGGGACAGTCAAGAGACCCAGTACTTC; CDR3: CASSEVWDSQETQYF
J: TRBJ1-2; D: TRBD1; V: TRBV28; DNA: TGTGCCAGCAGCTCCACCGGGACAGGGGGACGATTGAGTGGCTACACCTTC; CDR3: CASSSTGTGGRLSGYTF
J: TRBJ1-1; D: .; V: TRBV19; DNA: TGTGCCACCCGGGACTGGGGTGAAGCTTTCTTT; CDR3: CATRDWGEAFF
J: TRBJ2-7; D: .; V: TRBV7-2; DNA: TGTGCCAGCAGCGCTGGACTGAGCTACGAGCAGTACTTC; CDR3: CASSAGLSYEQYF
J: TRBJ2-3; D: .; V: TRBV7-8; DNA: TGTGCCAGCAGCTCATCCACAGATACGCAGTATTTT; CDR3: CASSSSTDTQYF
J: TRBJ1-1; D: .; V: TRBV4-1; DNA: TGCGCCAGCAGCCAAGAGAGAACGGGGGGCGAAACTGAAGCTTTCTTT; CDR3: CASSQERTGGETEAFF
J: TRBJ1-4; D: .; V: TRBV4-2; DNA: TGTGCCAGCAGCCAACAACAGGGTATATATAATGAAAAACTGTTTTTT; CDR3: CASSQQQGIYNEKLFF
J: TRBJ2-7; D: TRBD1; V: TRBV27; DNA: TGTGCCAGCAGCCAGACAGGGATCGGCGAGCAGTACTTC; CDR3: CASSQTGIGEQYF
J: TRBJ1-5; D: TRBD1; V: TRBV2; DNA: TGTGCCAGCAGTGAGGGGACAGGTAATCAGCCCCAGCATTTT; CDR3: CASSEGTGNQPQHF
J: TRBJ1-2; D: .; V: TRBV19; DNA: TGTGCCAGTACCCCGAGGGAGGTACTCTATGGCTACACCTTC; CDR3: CASTPREVLYGYTF
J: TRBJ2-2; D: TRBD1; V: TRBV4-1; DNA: TGCGCCAGCAGCCAAGACTCGGACAGGGGCACCGGGGAGCTGTTTTTT; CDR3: CASSQDSDRGTGELFF
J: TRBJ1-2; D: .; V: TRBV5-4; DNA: TGTGCCAGCAGCTTGGACAGGACTAACTATGGCTACACCTTC; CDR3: CASSLDRTNYGYTF
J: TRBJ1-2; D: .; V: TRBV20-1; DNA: TGCAGTGATCGGGGGAACTATGGCTACACCTTC; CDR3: CSDRGNYGYTF
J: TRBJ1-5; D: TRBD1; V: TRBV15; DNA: TGTGCCGCCGGACAGGGGAGGACTCTTAGCAATCAGCCCCAGCATTTT; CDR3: CAAGQGRTLSNQPQHF
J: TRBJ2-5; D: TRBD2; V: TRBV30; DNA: TGTACGGGGAATAGCGGGGGCCGGGAGACCCAGTACTTC; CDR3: CTGNSGGRETQYF
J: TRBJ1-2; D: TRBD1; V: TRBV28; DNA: TGTGCCAGCAGTTCACCCGGACAGGGCAGAGGCTATGGCTACACCTTC; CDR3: CASSSPGQGRGYGYTF
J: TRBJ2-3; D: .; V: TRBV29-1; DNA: TGCAGCGTTGAGCCCGTCGAGTTGGCGCAGTATTTT; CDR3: CSVEPVELAQYF
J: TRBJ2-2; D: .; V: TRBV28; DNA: TGTGCCAGCAAGAGCATTAAGGACAGAATCACCGGGGAGCTGTTTTTT; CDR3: CASKSIKDRITGELFF
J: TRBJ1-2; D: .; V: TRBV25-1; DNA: TGTGCCAGCAGCCCTTACGGCGGGGGGGAAAATCATGGCTACACCTTC; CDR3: CASSPYGGGENHGYTF
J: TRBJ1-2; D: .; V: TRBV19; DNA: TGTGCCAGTAGTATCGGGGGGCTCTACGGCTACACCTTC; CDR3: CASSIGGLYGYTF
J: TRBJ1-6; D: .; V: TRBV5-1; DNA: TGCGCCAGCAGCTTGGACCGAGGGCCACCCCTCCACTTT; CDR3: CASSLDRGPPLHF
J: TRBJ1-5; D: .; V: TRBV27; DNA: TGTGCCAGCAGTTTCTCAGGAGGGACCCAGCCCCAGCATTTT; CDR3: CASSFSGGTQPQHF